This entry describes one T cell receptor (beta chain). Its antigen remains unknown. This sample was included in a study of T cell responses to AZD1222 COVID-19 vaccine. For the study at large: It was second doses at about 4 or about 12 weeks that were pooled.

Profiled with immunoSEQ multiplex PCR; TCRdb holds only in-frame clones, not every one. The sample lists 150,000 to 200,000 clones; 85% to 95% were seen once. Study results and caveats: Close to half of spike-specific TCRs reportedly recognize unmutated variant regions. AZD1222 recipients seropositive at baseline numbered only six or seven. It should be noted that donors were predominantly white British and more often female, and clonal diversity was possibly underestimated.

Here the sequenced sample was peripheral blood, taken on day 0 of AZD1222 vaccination. The sequence derives from an adult in good health.

CDR3 sequence reads: CASSSAGTGRQPQHF. The CDR3 DNA follows: TGTGCCAGCAGTTCCGCCGGGACAGGGCGACAGCCCCAGCATTTT. J is TRBJ1-5 and V is TRBV27; 9 nucleotides agree with TRBD1. The V and J ends lost 4 bases and 7 bases, in that order; junction bases with no gene match: 8. Looked up from germline, CDR1 is MNHEY and CDR2 is SMNVEV (reference sequence). The CDR3 extends over 15 amino acids.